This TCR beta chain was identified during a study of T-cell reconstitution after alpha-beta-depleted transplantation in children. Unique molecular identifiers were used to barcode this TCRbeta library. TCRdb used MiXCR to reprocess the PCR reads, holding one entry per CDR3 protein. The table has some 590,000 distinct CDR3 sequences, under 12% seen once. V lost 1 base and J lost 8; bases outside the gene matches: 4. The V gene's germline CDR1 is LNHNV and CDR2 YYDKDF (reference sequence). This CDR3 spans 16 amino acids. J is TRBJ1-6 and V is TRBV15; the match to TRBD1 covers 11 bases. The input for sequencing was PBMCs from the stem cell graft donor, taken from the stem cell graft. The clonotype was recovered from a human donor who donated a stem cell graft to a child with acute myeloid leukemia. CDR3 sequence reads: CATSRGTGGLDSPLHF. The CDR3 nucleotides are TGTGCCACCAGCAGAGGGACAGGGGGCCTGGATTCACCCCTCCACTTT. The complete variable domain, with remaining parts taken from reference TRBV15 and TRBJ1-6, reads DAMVIQNPRYQVTQFGKPVTLSCSQTLNHNVMYWYQQKSSQAPKLLFHYYDKDFNNEADTPDNFQSRRPNTSFCFLDIRSPGLGDTAMYLCATSRGTGGLDSPLHFGNGTRLTVT.